This TCR beta chain was found in a study of T-cell reconstitution after alpha-beta-depleted transplantation in children. The V gene lost 0 bases and the J gene lost 2 bases, with 14 bases spanning the gap. This CDR3 is built from 16 residues. CDR1 and CDR2 (germline): PRHDT, FYEKMQ (reference sequence). Using unique molecular identifiers, the investigators prepared the TCRbeta library. MiXCR was run by TCRdb on the PCR reads, yielding one entry per CDR3 protein. The table has approximately 640,000 distinct CDR3 sequences, around 17% seen once. This clonotype was recorded at least ten times. The source material was PBMCs from the stem cell graft donor, sampled from the stem cell graft. This TCR derives from a human donor who donated a stem cell graft to a child with acute myeloid leukemia. The chain couples TRBV13 to TRBJ2-7; tentatively, D is TRBD1 (6 bases). CDR3 loop: CASSLGPGTPTYEQYF. The CDR3, as DNA: TGTGCCAGCAGCTTAGGCCCCGGGACACCTACCTACGAGCAGTACTTC.